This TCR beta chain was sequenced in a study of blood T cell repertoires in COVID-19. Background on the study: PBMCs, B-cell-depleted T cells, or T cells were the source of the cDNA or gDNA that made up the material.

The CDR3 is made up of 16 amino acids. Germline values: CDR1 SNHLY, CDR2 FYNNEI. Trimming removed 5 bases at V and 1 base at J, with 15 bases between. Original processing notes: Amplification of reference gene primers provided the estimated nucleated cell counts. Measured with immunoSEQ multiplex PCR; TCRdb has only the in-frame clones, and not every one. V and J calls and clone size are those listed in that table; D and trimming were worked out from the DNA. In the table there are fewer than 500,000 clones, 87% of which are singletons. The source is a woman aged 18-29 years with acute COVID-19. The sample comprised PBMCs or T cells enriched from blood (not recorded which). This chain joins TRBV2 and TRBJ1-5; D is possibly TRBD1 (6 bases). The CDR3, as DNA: TGTGCCAGCAGTACTTCCCGGGACACGAGCAATCAGCCCCAGCATTTT. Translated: CASSTSRDTSNQPQHF.